This TCR beta chain is from a study of patients and donors after allogeneic stem cell transplantation. From the RT-PCR reads, TCRdb called clonotypes with MiXCR, one entry per CDR3 protein. This sample yields some 230,000 distinct CDR3 sequences, of which about 14% are seen a single time; roughly 12% belongs to the top ten. This clonotype was picked up many times. The V gene's germline CDR1 is LGHNA and CDR2 YNFKEQ. V was trimmed by 1 base and J by 1 base, leaving 12 bases between them. The CDR3 is made up of 16 amino acids. The V gene is TRBV4-2, the J gene TRBJ2-3; possibly TRBD2 for D (6 bases). This sequence originates from a human donor who was either an allogeneic HSCT recipient or a stem cell or donor lymphocyte infusion donor (not recorded which). It is not recorded whose cells these are; they may come from a transplant donor. Sequenced material: blood, either unsorted or a sorted T cell fraction (not recorded which). The CDR3 reads CASSQGGGTGTDTQYF. The CDR3 DNA follows: TGTGCCAGCAGCCAAGGTGGCGGGACGGGCACAGATACGCAGTATTTT.